The 30 T cell receptor beta chains below come from one sample, sequenced in a study of shared clonotypes between healthy human individuals. Libraries were prepared by immunoSEQ multiplex PCR; TCRdb keeps only in-frame clonotypes and omits some of them. The table has roughly 2,500,000 clones, over 85% seen once. The sample comprised naive CD4+ T cells from PBMCs. Documented subset: CD45RA+ positively selected. Source of these receptors: a man younger than 35 in good health. Some clones in this sample may be carry-over from other donors' samples.

This clone occurred once. The rearrangement joins TRBV6-5 to TRBJ2-1, with TRBD2 identical over 7 bases. Losses at the gene ends were 7 bases for V and 9 bases for J; bases not matched to a gene: 9. The CDR3 has 13 amino acids. Germline CDR1 and CDR2: MNHEY and SVGAGI. In DNA, the CDR3 is TGTGCCAGCAACCCACGGGGCGGGGGTGAGCAGTTCTTC. It codes for CASNPRGGGEQFF.

The chain has TRBV7-8 and TRBJ2-7; 7 bases line up with TRBD2. The CDR3 contains 16 residues. CDR1 is SGHVS and CDR2 is FQNEAQ in the germline V gene. Trimming at V came to 1 base and at J to 6 bases, leaving 12 bases not matched to a gene. Here the CDR3 DNA reads TGTGCCAGCAGCTTAGTACCGGCGGGAGTATCCGGCGAGCAGTACTTC. It codes for CASSLVPAGVSGEQYF. Supplemented by reference TRBV7-8 and TRBJ2-7, the full variable domain reads GAGVSQSPRYKVAKRGQDVALRCDPISGHVSLFWYQQALGQGPEFLTYFQNEAQLDKSGLPSDRFFAERPEGSVSTLKIQRTQQEDSAVYLCASSLVPAGVSGEQYFGPGTRLTVT.

The count of this clone is one. For the CDR3, the DNA is TGCAGCGTCCGATCTACCGGGACAGGGGGTGATGCAACTAATGAAAAACTGTTTTTT. Translation gives CSVRSTGTGGDATNEKLFF. The chain employs TRBV29-1 and TRBJ1-4; the match to TRBD1 covers 11 bases. CDR3 length: 19 residues. The trim removed 6 bases at V and 0 bases at J, leaving 15 bases unmatched. Germline values: CDR1 SQVTM, CDR2 ANQGSEA. Looking up the rest from reference TRBV29-1 and TRBJ1-4 gives the full variable domain: SAVISQKPSRDICQRGTSLTIQCQVDSQVTMMFWYRQQPGQSLTLIATANQGSEATYESGFVIDKFPISRPNLTFSTLTVSNMSPEDSSIYLCSVRSTGTGGDATNEKLFFGSGTQLSVL.

The chain links TRBV6-5 to TRBJ2-5; possibly TRBD2 for D (5 bases). Deletions cut 10 bases from V and 1 base from J, with 19 bases between. Germline V lookup: CDR1 MNHEY, CDR2 SVGAGI. This CDR3 region has 15 residues. The CDR3 loop is CATTPMEATQETQYF. The CDR3 DNA is TGTGCCACCACCCCTATGGAGGCTACCCAAGAGACCCAGTACTTC.

This clone was seen only once. The rearrangement links TRBV11-3 to TRBJ2-1; tentatively, D is TRBD1 (6 bases). The CDR3 is 14 residues long. Germline CDR1 and CDR2: SGHNT and YENEEA. Trimming took off 5 bases at V and 4 bases at J, with 12 bases between the two ends. CDR3 loop: CASSQGIAYNEQFF. For the CDR3, the DNA is TGTGCCAGCAGCCAGGGGATAGCTTACAATGAGCAGTTCTTC.

The V and J genes are TRBV11-2 and TRBJ2-7; a possible D gene is TRBD2 (6 bases). V lost 5 bases to trimming and J lost 3 bases, with 17 bases between them. Germline CDR1 and CDR2: SGHAT and FQNNGV. The CDR3 length is 15 residues. Written as DNA, the CDR3 is TGTGCCAGCAGCCGCTCCGGTAGCGGTGTCTACGAGCAGTACTTC. Translating it yields CASSRSGSGVYEQYF. The full variable domain, completed using reference TRBV11-2 and TRBJ2-7, is EAGVAQSPRYKIIEKRQSVAFWCNPISGHATLYWYQQILGQGPKLLIQFQNNGVVDDSQLPKDRFSAERLKGVDSTLKIQPAKLEDSAVYLCASSRSGSGVYEQYFGPGTRLTVT.

The genes are TRBV6-5 and TRBJ2-1; 10 bases align to TRBD2. V gave up 4 bases and J gave up 6 bases; unmatched junction bases: 9. Germline CDR1 reads MNHEY; CDR2 reads SVGAGI. This CDR3 is built from 16 residues. The CDR3 bases are TGTGCCAGCAGTTGGGGGGGGCTAGCGGGGGCCAATGAGCAGTTCTTC. Translated: CASSWGGLAGANEQFF.

This clone appeared once. The chain joins TRBV6-1 to TRBJ1-5; D unresolved. V lost 1 base, J lost 4 bases, and 8 bases lay in between. The CDR3 spans 14 residues. Looked up from germline, CDR1 is MNHNS and CDR2 is SASEGT. CDR3 coding DNA: TGTGCCAGCAGTGAAGATTGGGCTAATCAGCCCCAGCATTTT. Protein product: CASSEDWANQPQHF.

The chain employs TRBV18 and TRBJ2-3; 9 bases align to TRBD2. The CDR3 extends over 16 amino acids. The V gene end was trimmed by 2 bases and the J gene end by 4 bases; junction bases not matched to a gene: 7. Germline-derived CDR1 and CDR2 are KGHSH and LQKENI. The CDR3 loop reads CASSPDSGSGPDTQYF. The CDR3 coding sequence is TGTGCCAGCTCACCAGATAGCGGGAGTGGGCCAGATACGCAGTATTTT.

This clone was seen just once. The rearrangement links TRBV28 to TRBJ1-3; D gene uncertain. The CDR3 contains 15 residues. V lost 5 bases, J lost 6 bases, and 17 bases lay in between. Germline loops: CDR1 MDHEN, CDR2 SYDVKM. The CDR3 coding sequence is TGTGCCAGCAGTAACTCGGGATTAATGCAAAACACCATATATTTT. It yields the protein CASSNSGLMQNTIYF.

V usage is TRBV5-1 and J usage is TRBJ2-1; TRBD2 matches at 12 bases. V trimming: 6 bases; J trimming: 4 bases; junction bases outside the gene matches: 8. Germline CDR1 and CDR2: SGHRS and YFSETQ. This CDR3 region has 16 residues. DNA of the CDR3: TGCGCCAGCAATACCGCCCTAGCGGGAGGGTACAATGAGCAGTTCTTC. Translated: CASNTALAGGYNEQFF.

This chain joins TRBV6-6 and TRBJ1-2, with D hard to call. This CDR3 comprises 12 residues. The V end lost 7 bases, the J end lost 4 bases, and 10 bases lay between the germline ends. Germline values: CDR1 MNHNY, CDR2 SVGAGI (reference sequence). CDR3 nucleotide sequence: TGTGCCAGCAATGTGGTCGGCTATGGCTACACCTTC. This sequence encodes CASNVVGYGYTF.

A note on this clone: This CDR3 is also generated by other DNA sequences in the sample. The gene calls are TRBV19 and TRBJ2-2, with unresolved D. CDR1 LNHDA and CDR2 SQIVND come from the germline V gene (reference sequence). Trimming left V 4 bases short and J 6 bases short, with 12 bases between. This CDR3 has 14 amino acids. The CDR3 DNA sequence: TGTGCCAGTAGTACTGAGGACCGCGCCGGGGAGCTGTTTTTT. Amino acids: CASSTEDRAGELFF.

This chain joins TRBV5-1 and TRBJ2-3, with D tentatively TRBD2 (6 bases). From germline, CDR1 is SGHRS and CDR2 YFSETQ. The V end was cut by 1 base, the J end by 1 base, with 13 bases between. The length of the CDR3 is 16 residues. The CDR3 loop reads CASSLPHGGGTDTQYF. The CDR3 nucleotides are TGCGCCAGCAGCTTGCCCCATGGAGGGGGCACAGATACGCAGTATTTT.

The gene calls are TRBV5-1 and TRBJ2-1; 9 nucleotides align to TRBD2. CDR3 size: 14 residues. Germline lookup yields CDR1 SGHRS and CDR2 YFSETQ. V lost 1 base and J lost 8; bases outside the gene matches: 4. CDR3 nucleotides: TGCGCCAGCAGCTTGTTTTTAGCGGGGGATGAGCAGTTCTTC. It specifies CASSLFLAGDEQFF.

V gene TRBV9 combines with J gene TRBJ2-7; possible D gene TRBD1, 5 bases. Trimming cost V 1 base and J 2 bases, with 10 bases left between them. The germline gives CDR1 SGDLS, CDR2 YYNGEE. The CDR3 covers 14 residues. The CDR3 nucleotides read TGTGCCAGCAGCGTACGCAGGGAACCCTACGAGCAGTACTTC. Amino acid sequence: CASSVRREPYEQYF.

The rearrangement joins TRBV28 to TRBJ1-4; 7 positions match TRBD1. The V segment lost 8 bases and the J segment 0 bases; nucleotides outside the gene matches: 9. Per the germline V gene, CDR1 is MDHEN and CDR2 is SYDVKM. The CDR3 extends over 16 amino acids. The CDR3, as DNA: TGTGCCAGCCATCAGGGGGGGACCCCAACTAATGAAAAACTGTTTTTT. Protein: CASHQGGTPTNEKLFF.

This clone was observed a handful of times. The rearrangement joins TRBV7-8 to TRBJ1-2; D perhaps matches TRBD1 (5 bases). This CDR3 has 13 residues. Trimming removed 5 bases from V and 4 bases from J, with 11 bases in between. CDR1 is SGHVS, CDR2 FQNEAQ, per germline. The CDR3 DNA is TGTGCCAGCAGCCCTGCTGGGGGCTATGGCTACACCTTC. Protein product: CASSPAGGYGYTF.

The gene calls are TRBV28 and TRBJ2-3; 7 nucleotides match TRBD2. The CDR3 sequence is 16 residues long. The trim removed 3 bases at V and 3 bases at J, leaving 9 bases unmatched. Per germline, CDR1 MDHEN and CDR2 SYDVKM. CDR3 sequence reads: CASSLGLAAGTDTQYF. The CDR3 DNA is TGTGCCAGCAGTTTGGGCCTAGCGGCTGGGACAGATACGCAGTATTTT.

This chain links TRBV7-2 with TRBJ2-7, with 9 nucleotides matching TRBD2. Germline-derived CDR1 and CDR2 are SGHTA and FQGNSA. The CDR3 is 16 residues long. Germline trimming cut 0 bases from V and 4 bases from J; bases unmatched to any gene: 7. The CDR3 region has the DNA TGTGCCAGCAGCTTAGCAGGGGCTAGCGGGACTTACGAGCAGTACTTC. Protein sequence: CASSLAGASGTYEQYF.

CDR3 loop: CASSPDRGRGTEAFF. The CDR3 DNA reads as TGTGCCAGCAGCCCTGACAGGGGGCGAGGCACTGAAGCTTTCTTT. The rearrangement uses TRBV7-2 and TRBJ1-1; 10 bases match TRBD1. The germline V gene encodes CDR1 SGHTA and CDR2 FQGNSA. The J segment lost 4 bases and the V segment lost 5 bases, leaving 7 bases of the junction unmatched. The CDR3 has 15 residues.

Only one count was recorded for this clone. The chain uses TRBV6-5 and TRBJ2-3; D gene ambiguous. The V end lost 2 bases, the J end lost 4 bases, and 10 bases lay between the germline ends. The CDR3 loop spans 14 amino acids. Germline loops: CDR1 MNHEY, CDR2 SVGAGI. The CDR3 spells CASSYTKLADTQYF. The CDR3 DNA reads TGTGCCAGCAGTTACACTAAGTTGGCAGATACGCAGTATTTT.

This chain connects TRBV5-4 to TRBJ2-7; 8 nucleotides align to TRBD2. Germline loops: CDR1 SGHNT, CDR2 YYREEE (reference sequence). The trim removed 3 bases at V and 2 bases at J, leaving 10 bases unmatched. The CDR3 extends over 16 amino acids. This CDR3 is CASSWDASGSTYEQYF. The CDR3 DNA reads TGTGCCAGCAGCTGGGACGCTAGCGGGTCGACCTACGAGCAGTACTTC.

The chain employs TRBV19 and TRBJ2-2; D possibly uses TRBD1 or TRBD2 (6 bases each). The CDR3 extends over 14 amino acids. The germline V gene encodes CDR1 LNHDA and CDR2 SQIVND (reference sequence). The germline V and J ends were trimmed by 4 bases and 7 bases, with 13 bases remaining between them. Here the CDR3 DNA reads TGTGCCAGTAGTAGTACGGGGGCCGGCGGGGAGCTGTTTTTT. Protein sequence: CASSSTGAGGELFF.

The V gene is TRBV9, the J gene TRBJ2-1; D is undetermined. CDR3 length equals 14 residues. Germline V CDR1 and CDR2: SGDLS, YYNGEE. Trimming stripped 4 bases from V and 9 bases from J, with 17 bases between. CDR3: CASSILAQPAEQFF. DNA of the CDR3: TGTGCCAGCAGCATCCTCGCCCAGCCCGCTGAGCAGTTCTTC.

This chain joins TRBV14 and TRBJ2-1; D gene unclear. Germline assignment: CDR1 SGHDN and CDR2 FVKESK. Trimming pared 0 bases from V and 9 bases from J, leaving 12 bases between. This CDR3 region has 14 residues. The CDR3 reads CASSQDRPHSEQFF. CDR3 coding DNA: TGTGCCAGCAGCCAAGATCGGCCTCATAGTGAGCAGTTCTTC.

As to this clone: The sample contains more than one DNA sequence encoding this CDR3. The CDR3 is CASRQGYEQYF. The CDR3 region has the DNA TGTGCCAGCAGGCAGGGCTACGAGCAGTACTTC. The chain uses TRBV6-5 and TRBJ2-7, with D tentatively TRBD1 (5 bases). Germline CDR1 MNHEY, CDR2 SVGAGI. The CDR3 loop spans 11 amino acids. V was pared by 6 bases and J by 3 bases, with 6 bases between.

This chain joins TRBV19 and TRBJ1-2; D may be TRBD1 (5 bases). In germline, CDR1 is LNHDA, CDR2 SQIVND (reference sequence). V lost 5 bases and J lost 3, with 19 bases in between. The CDR3 consists of 16 residues. The CDR3 DNA sequence: TGTGCCAGTAGTCTCTCGTGGGGGAGCATCGACTATGGCTACACCTTC. It encodes CASSLSWGSIDYGYTF. Combining the CDR3 with reference TRBV19 and TRBJ1-2 gives the whole variable domain DGGITQSPKYLFRKEGQNVTLSCEQNLNHDAMYWYRQDPGQGLRLIYYSQIVNDFQKGDIAEGYSVSREKKESFPLTVTSAQKNPTAFYLCASSLSWGSIDYGYTFGSGTRLTVV.

The chain has TRBV5-1 and TRBJ2-2; maybe TRBD1 (6 bases). This CDR3 comprises 15 residues. V was clipped by 1 base and J by 6 bases, with 13 bases between them. Germline V lookup: CDR1 SGHRS, CDR2 YFSETQ. CDR3 coding DNA: TGCGCCAGCAGCTTGTTCGCAGGGGTGGCCGGGGAGCTGTTTTTT. Its translation is CASSLFAGVAGELFF.

V usage is TRBV29-1 and J usage is TRBJ2-5, with D maybe TRBD2 (6 bases). CDR1 is SQVTM, CDR2 ANQGSEA, per germline. The CDR3 covers 12 residues. V lost 5 bases and J lost 5, with 12 bases in between. CDR3 in amino acids: CSVTDSGETQYF. The CDR3 DNA reads as TGCAGCGTTACCGACAGCGGGGAGACCCAGTACTTC.